This T cell receptor beta chain was sequenced for a study of T cells after yellow fever vaccination. Germline CDR1 MNHNS, CDR2 SASEGT. V was clipped by 1 base and J by 5 bases, with 6 bases between them. The length of the CDR3 is 13 residues. TCRdb redid the calling of the 5' RACE reads with MiXCR, one entry per CDR3 protein. The repertoire holds about 580,000 distinct CDR3 sequences, with around 16% as singletons. The rearrangement joins TRBV6-1 to TRBJ1-5; D is uncertain. The specimen was PBMCs, collected about 5 days after the first yellow fever vaccination. This TCR was recovered from a man between 18 and 35 years old who received the YFV17D yellow fever vaccine. CDR3 coding DNA: TGTGCCAGCAGTGAAGTAACCGATCAGCCCCAGCATTTT. Translation gives CASSEVTDQPQHF.